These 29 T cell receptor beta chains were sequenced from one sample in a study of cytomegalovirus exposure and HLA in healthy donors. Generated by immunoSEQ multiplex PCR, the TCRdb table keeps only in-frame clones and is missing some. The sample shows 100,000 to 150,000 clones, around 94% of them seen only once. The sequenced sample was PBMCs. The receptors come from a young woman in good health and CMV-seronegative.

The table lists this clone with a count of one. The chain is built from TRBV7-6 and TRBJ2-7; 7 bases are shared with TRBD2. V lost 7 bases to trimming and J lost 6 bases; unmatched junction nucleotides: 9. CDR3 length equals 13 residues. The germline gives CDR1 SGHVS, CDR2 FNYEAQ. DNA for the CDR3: TGTGCCAGCACTGGGGCGGGGGATCCCGAGCAGTACTTC. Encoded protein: CASTGAGDPEQYF.

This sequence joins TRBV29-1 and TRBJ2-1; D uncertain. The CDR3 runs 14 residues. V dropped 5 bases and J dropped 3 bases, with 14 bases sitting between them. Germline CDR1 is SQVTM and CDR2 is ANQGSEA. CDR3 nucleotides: TGCAGCGTTTGGGCTCCAGAGATCTACAATGAGCAGTTCTTC. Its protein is CSVWAPEIYNEQFF.

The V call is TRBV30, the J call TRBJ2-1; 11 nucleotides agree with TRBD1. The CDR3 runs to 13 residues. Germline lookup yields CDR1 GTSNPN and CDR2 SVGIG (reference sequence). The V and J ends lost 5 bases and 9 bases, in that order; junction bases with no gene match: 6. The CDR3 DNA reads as TGTGCCTGGGGGACAGGGGGTTTGGGTGAGCAGTTCTTC. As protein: CAWGTGGLGEQFF.

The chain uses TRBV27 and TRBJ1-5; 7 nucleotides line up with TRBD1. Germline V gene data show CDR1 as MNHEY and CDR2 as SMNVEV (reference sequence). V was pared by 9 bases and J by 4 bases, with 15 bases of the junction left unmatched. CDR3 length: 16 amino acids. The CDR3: CASNPAWNRGNQPQHF. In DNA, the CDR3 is TGTGCCAGTAACCCCGCGTGGAACAGGGGAAATCAGCCCCAGCATTTT.

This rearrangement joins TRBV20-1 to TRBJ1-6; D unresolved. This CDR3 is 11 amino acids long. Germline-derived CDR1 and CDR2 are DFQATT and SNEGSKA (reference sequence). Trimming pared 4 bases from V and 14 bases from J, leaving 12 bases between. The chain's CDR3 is CSAISSSALHF. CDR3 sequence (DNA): TGCAGTGCTATATCCTCCTCGGCCCTCCACTTT.

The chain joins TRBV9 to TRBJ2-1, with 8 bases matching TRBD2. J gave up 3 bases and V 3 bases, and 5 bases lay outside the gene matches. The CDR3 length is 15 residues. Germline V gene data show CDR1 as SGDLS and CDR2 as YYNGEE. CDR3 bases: TGTGCCAGCAGCGCGGGGGCGGGGGGCTACAATGAGCAGTTCTTC. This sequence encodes CASSAGAGGYNEQFF.

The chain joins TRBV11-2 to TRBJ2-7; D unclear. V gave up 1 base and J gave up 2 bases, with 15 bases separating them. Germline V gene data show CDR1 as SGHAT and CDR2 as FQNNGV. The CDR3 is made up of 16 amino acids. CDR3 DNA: TGTGCCAGCAGCTTAGGTTACAGAGACCAGACCTACGAGCAGTACTTC. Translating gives CASSLGYRDQTYEQYF.

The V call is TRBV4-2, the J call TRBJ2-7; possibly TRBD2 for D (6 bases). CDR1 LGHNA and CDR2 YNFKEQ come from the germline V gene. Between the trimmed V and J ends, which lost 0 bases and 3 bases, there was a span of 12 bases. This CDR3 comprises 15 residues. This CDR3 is CASSQDSGLSYEQYF. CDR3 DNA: TGTGCCAGCAGCCAAGACTCAGGACTAAGCTACGAGCAGTACTTC.

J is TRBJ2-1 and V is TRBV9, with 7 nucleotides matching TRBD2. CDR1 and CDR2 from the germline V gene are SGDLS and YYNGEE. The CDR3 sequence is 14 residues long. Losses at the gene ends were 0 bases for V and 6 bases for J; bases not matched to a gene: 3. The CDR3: CASSVVGGSNEQFF. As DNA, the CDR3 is TGTGCCAGCAGCGTAGTGGGCGGGAGCAATGAGCAGTTCTTC.

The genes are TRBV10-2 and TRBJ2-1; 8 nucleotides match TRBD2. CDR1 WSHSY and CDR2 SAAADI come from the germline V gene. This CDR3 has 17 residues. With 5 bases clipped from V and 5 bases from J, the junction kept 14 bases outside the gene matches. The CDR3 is CASSLQGTSRSNNEQFF. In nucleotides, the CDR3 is TGCGCCAGCAGTCTCCAGGGGACTAGTCGATCCAACAATGAGCAGTTCTTC.

CDR3 loop: CASSPRGNTEAFF. As DNA, the CDR3 is TGTGCCAGCAGTCCCCGTGGCAACACTGAAGCTTTCTTT. V usage is TRBV6-6 and J usage is TRBJ1-1, with unresolved D. Looked up from germline, CDR1 is MNHNY and CDR2 is SVGAGI (reference sequence). V was cut by 5 bases and J by 2 bases, with 9 bases left in between. The CDR3 sequence is 13 residues long.

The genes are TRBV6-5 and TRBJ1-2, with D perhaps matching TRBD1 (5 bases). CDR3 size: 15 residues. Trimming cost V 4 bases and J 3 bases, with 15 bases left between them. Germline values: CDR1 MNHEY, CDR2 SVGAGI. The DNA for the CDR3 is TGTGCCAGCAGTTGGACCCCTGCGGGGGACTATGGCTACACCTTC. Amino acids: CASSWTPAGDYGYTF.

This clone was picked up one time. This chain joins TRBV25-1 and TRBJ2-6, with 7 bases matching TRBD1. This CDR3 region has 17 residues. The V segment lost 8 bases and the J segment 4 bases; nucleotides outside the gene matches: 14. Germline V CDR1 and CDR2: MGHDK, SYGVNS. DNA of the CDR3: TGTGCCAGCGGCGGACAGGCGAGCGCGATGGGGGCCAACGTCCTGACTTTC. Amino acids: CASGGQASAMGANVLTF.

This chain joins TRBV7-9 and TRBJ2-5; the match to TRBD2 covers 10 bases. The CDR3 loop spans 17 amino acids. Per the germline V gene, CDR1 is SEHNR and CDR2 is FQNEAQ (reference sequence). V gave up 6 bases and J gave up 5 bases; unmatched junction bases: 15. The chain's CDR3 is CASRPPQGLALGETQYF. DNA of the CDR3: TGTGCCAGCAGACCCCCCCAGGGACTAGCGTTAGGCGAGACCCAGTACTTC.

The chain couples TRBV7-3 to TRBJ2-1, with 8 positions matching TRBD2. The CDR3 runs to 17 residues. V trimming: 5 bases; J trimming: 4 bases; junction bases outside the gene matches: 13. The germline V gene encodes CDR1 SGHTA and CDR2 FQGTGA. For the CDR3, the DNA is TGTGCCAGCAGCCTACTAGGGGCGGGGGGCCTATACAATGAGCAGTTCTTC. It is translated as CASSLLGAGGLYNEQFF.

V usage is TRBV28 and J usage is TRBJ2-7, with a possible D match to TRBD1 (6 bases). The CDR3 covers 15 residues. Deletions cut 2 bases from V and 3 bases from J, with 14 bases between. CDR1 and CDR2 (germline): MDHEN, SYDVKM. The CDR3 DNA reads TGTGCCAGCAGTTTAAGTGGACAGCCCGACTACGAGCAGTACTTC. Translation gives CASSLSGQPDYEQYF.

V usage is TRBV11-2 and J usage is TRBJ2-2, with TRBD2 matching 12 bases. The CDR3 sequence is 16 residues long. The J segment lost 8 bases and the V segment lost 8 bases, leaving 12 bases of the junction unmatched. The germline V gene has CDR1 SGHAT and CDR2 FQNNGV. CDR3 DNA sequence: TGTGCCAGCCCATCGGCTAGCGGGGGGGCAAGGGGGGAGCTGTTTTTT. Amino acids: CASPSASGGARGELFF.

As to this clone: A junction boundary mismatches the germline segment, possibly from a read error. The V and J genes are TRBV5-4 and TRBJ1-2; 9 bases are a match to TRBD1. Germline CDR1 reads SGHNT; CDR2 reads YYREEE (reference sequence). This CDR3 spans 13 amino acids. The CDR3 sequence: CASSYGTGSRSDF. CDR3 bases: TGTGCCAGCAGCTATGGGACAGGGTCAAGGTCGGATTTC.

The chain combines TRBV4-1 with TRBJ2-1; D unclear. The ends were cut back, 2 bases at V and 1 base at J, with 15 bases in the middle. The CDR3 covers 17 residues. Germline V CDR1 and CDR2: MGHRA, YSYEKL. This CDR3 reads CASSQPIVRRSYNEQFF. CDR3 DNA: TGCGCCAGCAGCCAACCTATAGTGCGTAGATCCTACAATGAGCAGTTCTTC.

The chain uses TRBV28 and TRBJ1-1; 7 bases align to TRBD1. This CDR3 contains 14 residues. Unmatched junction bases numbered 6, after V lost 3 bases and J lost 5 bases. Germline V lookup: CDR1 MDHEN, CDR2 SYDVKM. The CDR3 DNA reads TGTGCCAGCAGTTTCTTAACAGGGGATACTGAAGCTTTCTTT. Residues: CASSFLTGDTEAFF.

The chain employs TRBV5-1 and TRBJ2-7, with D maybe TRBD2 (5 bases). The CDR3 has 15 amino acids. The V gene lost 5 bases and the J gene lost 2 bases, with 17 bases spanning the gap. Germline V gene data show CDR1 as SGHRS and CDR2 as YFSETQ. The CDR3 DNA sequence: TGCGCCAGCAGTGGATCCGACTACGGTACCTACGAGCAGTACTTC. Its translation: CASSGSDYGTYEQYF.

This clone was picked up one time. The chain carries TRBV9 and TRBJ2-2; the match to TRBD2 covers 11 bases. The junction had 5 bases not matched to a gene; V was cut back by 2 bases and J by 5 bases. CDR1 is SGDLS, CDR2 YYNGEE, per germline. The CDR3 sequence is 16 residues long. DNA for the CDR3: TGTGCCAGCAGCGTTGCTAGCGGGAGGAGGACCGGGGAGCTGTTTTTT. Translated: CASSVASGRRTGELFF. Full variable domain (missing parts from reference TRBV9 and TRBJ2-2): DSGVTQTPKHLITATGQRVTLRCSPRSGDLSVYWYQQSLDQGLQFLIQYYNGEERAKGNILERFSAQQFPDLHSELNLSSLELGDSALYFCASSVASGRRTGELFFGEGSRLTVL.

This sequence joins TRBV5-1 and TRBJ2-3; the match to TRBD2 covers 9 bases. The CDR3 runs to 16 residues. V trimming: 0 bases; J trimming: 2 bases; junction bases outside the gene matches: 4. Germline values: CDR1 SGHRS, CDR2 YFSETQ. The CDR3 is CASSLASGMFTDTQYF. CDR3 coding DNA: TGCGCCAGCAGCTTGGCTAGCGGGATGTTCACAGATACGCAGTATTTT.

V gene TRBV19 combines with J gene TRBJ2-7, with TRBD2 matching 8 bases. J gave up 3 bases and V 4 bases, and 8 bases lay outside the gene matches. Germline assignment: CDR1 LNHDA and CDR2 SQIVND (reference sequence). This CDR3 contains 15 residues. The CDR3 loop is CASSTAGEGIYEQYF. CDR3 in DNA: TGTGCCAGTAGTACAGCGGGAGAGGGGATCTACGAGCAGTACTTC.

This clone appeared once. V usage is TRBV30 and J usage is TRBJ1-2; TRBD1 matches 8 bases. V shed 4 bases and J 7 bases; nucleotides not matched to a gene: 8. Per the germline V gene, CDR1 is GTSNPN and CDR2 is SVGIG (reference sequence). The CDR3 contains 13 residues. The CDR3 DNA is TGTGCCTGGACTGCAGGGGGCATGGGTGGCTACACCTTC. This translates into CAWTAGGMGGYTF.

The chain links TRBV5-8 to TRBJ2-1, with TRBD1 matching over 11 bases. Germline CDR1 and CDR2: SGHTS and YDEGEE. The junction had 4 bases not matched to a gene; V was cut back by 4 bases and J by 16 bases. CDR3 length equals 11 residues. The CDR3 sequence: CASSTWTGGFF. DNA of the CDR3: TGTGCCAGCAGCACGTGGACAGGGGGCTTCTTC. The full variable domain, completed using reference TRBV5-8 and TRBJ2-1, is EAGVTQSPTHLIKTRGQQATLRCSPISGHTSVYWYQQALGLGLQFLLWYDEGEERNRGNFPPRFSGRQFPNYSSELNVNALELEDSALYLCASSTWTGGFFGPGTRLTVL.

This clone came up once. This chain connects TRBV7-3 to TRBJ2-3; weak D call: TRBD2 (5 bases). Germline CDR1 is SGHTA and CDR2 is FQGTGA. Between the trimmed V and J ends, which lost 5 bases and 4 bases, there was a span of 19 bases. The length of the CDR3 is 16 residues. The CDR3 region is CASSQNGGILADTQYF. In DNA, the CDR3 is TGTGCCAGCAGCCAAAACGGAGGAATTCTCGCAGATACGCAGTATTTT.

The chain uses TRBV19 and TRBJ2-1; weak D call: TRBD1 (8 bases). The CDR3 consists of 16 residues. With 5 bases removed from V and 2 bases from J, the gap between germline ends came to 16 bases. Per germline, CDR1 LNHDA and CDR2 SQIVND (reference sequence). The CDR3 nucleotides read TGTGCCAGTAGTCCTGGACAGGGAGGGACCTACAATGAGCAGTTCTTC. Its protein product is CASSPGQGGTYNEQFF.

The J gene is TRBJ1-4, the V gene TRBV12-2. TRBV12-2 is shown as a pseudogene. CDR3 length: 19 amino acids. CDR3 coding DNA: TGTGCAAGTCGCTTAGGATTAGTCGGTCAGGCCGGGGCTAATGAAAAACTGTTTTTT. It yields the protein CASRLGLVGQAGANEKLFF.